This T cell receptor (beta chain) is from a study of T cells in Graves' hyperthyroidism and ophthalmopathy. CDR1 is MNHEY, CDR2 SMNVEV, per germline (reference sequence). The V end lost 3 bases, the J end lost 5 bases, and 11 bases lay between the germline ends. This CDR3 spans 14 amino acids. RNA transcripts were the template for amplifying TCR beta CDR3 regions. First-round RT-PCR with HTBI primers amplified the TCR CDR3 region. TCRdb reanalysed the multiplex PCR reads using MiXCR and keeps one entry per CDR3 protein. Of roughly 700,000 distinct CDR3 sequences listed, approximately 15% are singletons. On this clonotype: As yet, its antigen is unknown.

Patients with uncontrolled infections, other autoimmune diseases, pregnancy or lactation were excluded. PBMCs were sourced from roughly 9.7 ml fresh peripheral blood. Study-level points and caveats: Clonotypes that were expanded in thyroid above 0.001 mostly appeared in blood too. By a 13 V-J model, ophthalmopathy was set apart from stable hyperthyroidism.

The sequenced material came from blood. The source is a man aged 50 to 59 with Graves' hyperthyroidism. The genes are TRBV27 and TRBJ1-5; D gene uncertain. The DNA of the CDR3 is TGTGCCAGCAGTTTTCCGAGAAGGGATCAGCCCCAGCATTTT. Translating gives CASSFPRRDQPQHF.